The clone carrying this T cell receptor beta chain appeared many times. Its matching antigen is unknown. One entry per CDR3 protein, called by TCRdb with MiXCR from the 5' RACE reads. The sample consists of about 340,000 distinct CDR3 sequences, about 12% of them appearing once. These data originate in a study of identical twins. Study results and limitations: The study found excess low generation probability among twin-shared out-of-frame alpha sequences.

Healthy Caucasian individuals made up all the donors. Germline assignment: CDR1 SGHVS and CDR2 FQNEAQ. The length of the CDR3 is 17 residues. Between the trimmed V and J ends, which lost 5 bases and 4 bases, there was a span of 21 bases. These same data were also listed under a study on yellow fever vaccine responses in identical twins.

Source material: CD8+ T cells sorted from blood. V gene TRBV7-8 combines with J gene TRBJ2-1; D not certain. This sequence originates from a woman younger than 35 in good health. As DNA, the CDR3 is TGTGCCAGCAGCGTTAGGGCTACCGGTGGGATATACAATGAGCAGTTCTTC. Its translation is CASSVRATGGIYNEQFF.